This entry lists 4 T cell receptor beta chains sequenced from one sample in a study of CD8 T cells in ankylosing spondylitis. TCRdb reanalysed the 5' RACE reads using MiXCR and keeps one entry per CDR3 protein. The sample comprises fewer than 650,000 distinct CDR3 sequences, about 13% of which are singletons, and 6.5% to 7% rests with the top ten. General study results and limits: A TCR beta motif of 7 to 9 highly homologous variants seemed to mark ankylosing spondylitis blood.

No antigen has been identified for these receptors. Sequencing was performed on blood, either unsorted or a sorted T cell fraction (not recorded which). These receptors all stem from a male donor with ankylosing spondylitis.

CDR3 sequence (DNA): TGTGCCAGCAGCGAGGTTAGCGGGTTGGGTGAGCAGTACTTC. Protein sequence: CASSEVSGLGEQYF. This chain connects TRBV11-2 to TRBJ2-7; 7 bases map to TRBD2. The junction had 11 bases not matched to a gene; V was cut back by 5 bases and J by 7 bases. Germline CDR1 reads SGHAT; CDR2 reads FQNNGV. The CDR3 loop spans 14 amino acids.

This clonotype was recorded many times. Germline and junction disagree at one end, which may indicate a read error. The chain uses TRBV5-1 and TRBJ2-5; D is unresolved. Looked up from germline, CDR1 is SGHRS and CDR2 is YFSETQ. The CDR3 is made up of 12 amino acids. As DNA, the CDR3 is TGTGCCAGCAGCTGGGGTCAAGAGACCCAGTACTTC. Protein product: CASSWGQETQYF.

The chain is built from TRBV3-1 and TRBJ1-1; 7 positions match TRBD1. The germline V gene has CDR1 LGHDT and CDR2 YNNKEL (reference sequence). This CDR3 region has 16 residues. V was pared by 0 bases and J by 5 bases, with 9 bases of the junction left unmatched. The CDR3 coding sequence is TGTGCCAGCAGCCAAGACCCCCCAGGGGGGGAAACTGAAGCTTTCTTT. Its translation: CASSQDPPGGETEAFF.

This clonotype was counted between two and nine times. The chain recombines TRBV20-1 with TRBJ2-1; TRBD2 agrees at 8 bases. CDR1 is DFQATT and CDR2 is SNEGSKA in the germline V gene (reference sequence). With V trimmed by 3 bases and J by 4 bases, 5 bases remained unmatched. The CDR3 is 14 residues long. The CDR3 reads CSARRGTSYNEQFF. CDR3 DNA: TGCAGTGCTAGGAGGGGGACTAGTTACAATGAGCAGTTCTTC.